In its sample, the clone carrying this TCR beta chain was seen a few times. The data originate from a study of blood T cell repertoires in COVID-19. Produced via immunoSEQ multiplex PCR; TCRdb's table is partial and in-frame only. The sample yields about 440,000 clones, 88% seen once. This CDR3 has 12 amino acids. After removal of 4 bases from V and 11 bases from J, the junction contained 7 bases not matched to a gene. V usage is TRBV12-3 or TRBV12-4 and J usage is TRBJ1-1; 7 bases line up with TRBD1. The sequenced sample consisted of peripheral blood. The receptor comes from a woman between 45 and 60 years old with COVID-19, enrolled during active disease. DNA for the CDR3: TGTGCCAGCAGTTACGGACAGGCTGCGGCTTTCTTT. Protein: CASSYGQAAAFF.